The source of this T cell receptor beta chain is a study of T cell repertoires in cytomegalovirus infection. Study-wide background: Both recently identified HLA-C-restricted and well-studied HLA-B-restricted CMV epitopes were used in the study. In public TCR beta signatures, there were indications of both CMV infection and matching HLA type.

The V end lost 7 bases, the J end lost 5 bases, and 18 bases lay between the germline ends. Germline values: CDR1 SEHNR, CDR2 FQNEAQ (reference sequence). The CDR3 runs to 15 residues. Regarding this clonotype: No antigen is known for it.

Study results and caveats: The ex vivo response was dominated by HLA-C-restricted CMV-specific TCR beta clonotypes. Totalled public TCR beta family frequency picked out people who carried CMV plus the relevant HLA.

A single record per CDR3 protein comes from TCRdb applying MiXCR to the reads. The sample yields around 200,000 distinct CDR3 sequences, about 40% seen once. The V call is TRBV7-9, the J call TRBJ2-1; D remains ambiguous. The input for sequencing was CD8+ T cells from cultured PBMCs, taken from culture after CMV antigen stimulation. This sequence originates from a human donor in good health (CMV status not recorded). Some clones in this sample may be carry-over from other donors' samples. The chain's CDR3 is CASIPPGHTNNEQFF. For the CDR3, the DNA is TGTGCCAGCATACCCCCCGGCCATACCAACAATGAGCAGTTCTTC.